This T cell receptor (beta chain) was captured by sequencing in a study of PD-1 blockade in classical Hodgkin lymphoma. General study points: Relative to healthy donors, newly diagnosed patients reportedly had lower baseline TCR diversity, which was reported as lower still in relapsed/refractory patients.

To note about this clone: Its target is unknown.

CDR1 is SNHLY, CDR2 FYNNEI, per germline. The CDR3 loop spans 13 amino acids. With no exception, relapse followed autologous stem cell transplantation in all patients, and brentuximab vedotin exposure varied. Classifying best responses yielded complete response, partial response or progressive disease. Here immunoSEQ multiplex PCR was the method, and the copy in TCRdb shows in-frame clones only, minus some. The repertoire includes 25,000 to 30,000 clones, approximately 70% of them detected once, and approximately 14% sits in the top ten. Sequenced material: peripheral blood mononuclear cells (PBMCs), taken before the second cycle of nivolumab. The clonotype originates from a human donor with classical Hodgkin lymphoma. V and J are TRBV2 and TRBJ2-1, with D possibly being TRBD1 (6 bases). The CDR3 bases are TGTGGGGGACAAGGGCGCGCGTACAATGAGCAGTTCTTC. The encoded protein is CGGQGRAYNEQFF. Full variable domain (remainder filled in from reference TRBV2 and TRBJ2-1): EPEVTQTPSHQVTQMGQEVILRCVPISNHLYFYWYRQILGQKVEFLVSFYNNEISEKSEIFDDQFSVERPDGSNFTLKIRSTKLEDSAMYFCGGQGRAYNEQFFGPGTRLTVL.